This TCR beta chain was captured in a study of shared clonotypes between healthy human individuals (dated by TCRdb to about 2020). Broadly, across the study: A couple of women and three men aged 18 to 49 years were included in the cohort. For each donor, three plates each were used for CD4 naive and CD4 memory, two plates were used for CD8 naive, and one plate was used for CD8 memory. Blood TCR repertoires of several healthy adults were deeply sequenced to estimate repertoire size and the extent of clonotype sharing between individuals. To increase sequencing depth and limit assay-specific biases, different laboratories used diverse techniques to prepare libraries and sequence TCR repertoires. Each donor's leukapheresis produced roughly between about 0.9 and 9.5 billion PBMCs. The paper as a whole reports these results and caveats: Pairwise subsampling led to the expectation that sequencing depth would affect the degree of clonotype sharing among donors. When a handful of donors were compared, the shared fraction of clonotypes was 5% to 6.5% for naive CD4, more than 3% for naive CD8, about 2.4% for memory CD4, and 0.4% for memory CD8. The small number of donors limited the genetic and exposure-history diversity represented. Compared with non-shared clonotypes, the clonotypes found in all four sorted-subset donors had higher generation probabilities. Rarefaction of sorted-subset datasets indicated incomplete sequencing despite the large sequencing depth. Larger estimated clonotype richness was generally found for naive subsets than for memory subsets. Sampling was restricted to blood, and TCR repertoires in tissue are likely to differ from TCR repertoires in blood.

Remarks on this clone: Its antigen target is currently unknown. Base qualities are not provided; no much larger clone lies one nucleotide away.

Using the deep immunoSEQ assay, TCR CDR3 regions were amplified from genomic DNA by multiplex PCR. Genomic DNA extracted from each cell subset was distributed evenly over all wells of several immunoSEQ 96-well plates, and each plate served as one replicate. For sorted subsets, each replicate PCR was loaded with about 200 ng genomic DNA, equivalent to approximately 33,000 T cell genomes. Purified libraries were quantified with a Qubit 3.0 fluorometer, sized on a Bioanalyzer 2100, and re-quantified with the KAPA Library Quantification kit. Each immunoSEQ 96-well plate was sequenced on its own single-read 150-cycle Illumina NextSeq 550 flow cell. In the original analysis: Because the immunoSEQ output included only junctional sequences and no quality scores, the filtering could not be the same as the filtering used for full-length reads. Sequences were annotated with PyIR, a Python wrapper for IgBLAST v1.9, using IMGT germline references to assign V/J genes and CDR3. Any read was removed if the V/J assignment was weak (E-value above 1e-6), the CDR3 was missing, or the read contained stop codons, out-of-frame junctions, or ambiguous translated residues. V3J clonotypes were defined as sequences sharing an identical inferred V gene, J gene, and CDR3 amino acid sequence. Percentage overlap between repertoires was computed as shared unique clonotypes divided by the size of the smaller repertoire. Repertoire richness was assessed with RTK rarefaction, the Chao1 estimator, and Recon v2.1 estimates of unobserved clonotypes. Generation probabilities for all TCRbeta clonotypes obtained by the gDNA method from four donors were computed using OLGA. The immuneACCESS repertoire file appears here via TCRdb, limited to in-frame rearrangements. These files lack a portion of the clones; in checked studies, under half of the deficit traces to unresolved V genes, and the cause of the others is not known. That table is the source of V, J and clone size, and D and trimming were worked out from the DNA. Present in this sample are about 2.2 million clones, over 85% of which were seen just once. 1.5% to 2% of the sample goes to the ten largest clones.

For the CD8 naive samples, CD45RO-negative cells were positively selected for CCR7, yielding a CD45RA+CCR7+ population from which TemRA cells were excluded. Donors were healthy HIV-negative adults with no recently reported acute infections or vaccinations. Every donor was a Caucasian adult residing in Nashville, Tennessee, USA. Blood was obtained by leukapheresis, after which PBMCs were separated by Ficoll-Histopaque density gradient centrifugation and cryopreserved in liquid nitrogen vapor phase. Analytical flow cytometry was used to check the purity and quantity of every magnetically sorted T cell population. Each sorted fraction had its genomic DNA isolated and then quantified by UV absorbance on a Nanodrop 2000c. The junction shows trimming of 1 base on V and 3 bases on J, plus 6 bases between the germline ends. CDR1 and CDR2 (SEHNR, FQNEAQ) derive from the germline V gene (reference sequence). Spanning cysteine to phenylalanine, the CDR3 consists of 14 amino acids. CDR3 DNA is the only sequence kept; it has 42 bases, read in frame from the first base.

The sample consisted of naive CD8+ T cells from PBMCs. Per the publication, the cell subset or site label means: CD45RA+CCR7+. The sequence derives from a man in his late teens or twenties in good health. Some clones in this sample may be carry-over from other donors' samples. The chain was built from TRBV7-9 and TRBJ1-4, and the D gene may be TRBD1, 5 bases matching. The CDR3 in this case is CASSLGDPNEKLFF. The sequence in DNA is TGTGCCAGCAGCTTAGGGGACCCTAATGAAAAACTGTTTTTT. The full variable domain, with segments outside the CDR3 supplied by the reference TRBV7-9 and TRBJ1-4 proteins, appears as DTGVSQNPRHKITKRGQNVTFRCDPISEHNRLYWYRQTLGQGPEFLTYFQNEAQLEKSRLLSDRFSAERPKGSFSTLEIQRTEQGDSAMYLCASSLGDPNEKLFFGSGTQLSVL.